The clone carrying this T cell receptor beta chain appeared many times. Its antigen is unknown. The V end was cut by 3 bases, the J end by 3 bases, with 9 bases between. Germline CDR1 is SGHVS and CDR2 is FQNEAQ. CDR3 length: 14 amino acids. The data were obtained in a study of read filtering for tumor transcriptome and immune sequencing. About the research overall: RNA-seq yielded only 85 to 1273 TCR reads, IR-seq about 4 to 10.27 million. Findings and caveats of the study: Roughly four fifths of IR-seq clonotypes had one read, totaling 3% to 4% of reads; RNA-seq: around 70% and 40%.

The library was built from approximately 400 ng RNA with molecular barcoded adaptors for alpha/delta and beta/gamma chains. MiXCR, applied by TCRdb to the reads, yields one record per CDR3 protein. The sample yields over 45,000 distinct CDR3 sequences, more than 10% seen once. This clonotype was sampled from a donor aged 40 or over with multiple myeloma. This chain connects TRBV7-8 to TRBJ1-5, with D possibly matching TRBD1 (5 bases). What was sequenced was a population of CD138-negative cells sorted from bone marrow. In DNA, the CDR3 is TGTGCCAGCAGCTTGACTGGGACCAATCAGCCCCAGCATTTT. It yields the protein CASSLTGTNQPQHF.